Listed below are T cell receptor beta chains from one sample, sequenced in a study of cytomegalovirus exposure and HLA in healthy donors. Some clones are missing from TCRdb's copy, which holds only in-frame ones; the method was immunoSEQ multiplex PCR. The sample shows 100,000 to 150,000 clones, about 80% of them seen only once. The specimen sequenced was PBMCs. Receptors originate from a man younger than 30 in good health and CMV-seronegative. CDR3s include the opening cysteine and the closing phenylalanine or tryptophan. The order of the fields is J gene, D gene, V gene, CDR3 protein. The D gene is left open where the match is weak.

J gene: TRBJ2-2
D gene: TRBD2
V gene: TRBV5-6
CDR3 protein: CASSWLGTSGEAGELFF

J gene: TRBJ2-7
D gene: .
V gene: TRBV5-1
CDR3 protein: CASSLGAGTLYEQYF

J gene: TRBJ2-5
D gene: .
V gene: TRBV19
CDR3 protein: CASSIGRGGRETQYF

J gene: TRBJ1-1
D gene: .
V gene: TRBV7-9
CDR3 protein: CASSPDSVTEAFF

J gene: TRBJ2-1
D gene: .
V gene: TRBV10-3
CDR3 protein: CAIDNTQGSNEQFF

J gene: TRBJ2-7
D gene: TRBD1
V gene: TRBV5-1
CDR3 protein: CASSLKTGQGGHEQYF

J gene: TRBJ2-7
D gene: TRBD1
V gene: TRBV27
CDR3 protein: CASGTGSFYEQYF

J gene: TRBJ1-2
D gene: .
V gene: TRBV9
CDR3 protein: CASSVTADVNYGYTF

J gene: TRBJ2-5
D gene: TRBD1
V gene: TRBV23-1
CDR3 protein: CASSPPYRGCETQYF

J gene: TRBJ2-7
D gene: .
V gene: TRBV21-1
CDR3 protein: CASSKGAGDYEQYF

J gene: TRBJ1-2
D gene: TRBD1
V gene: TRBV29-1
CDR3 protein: CSVGTGGHYGYTF

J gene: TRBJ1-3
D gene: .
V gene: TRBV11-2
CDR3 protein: CASSYSRGSGNTIYF

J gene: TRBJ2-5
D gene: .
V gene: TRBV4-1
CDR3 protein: CASSQDQATSQETQYF

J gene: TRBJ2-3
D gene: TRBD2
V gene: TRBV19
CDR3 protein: CASRLAGASTDTQYF

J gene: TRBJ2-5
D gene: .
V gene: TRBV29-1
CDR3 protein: CSVERHQETQYF

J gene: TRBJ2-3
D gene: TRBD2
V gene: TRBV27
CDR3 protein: CASSSGTSGTQYF

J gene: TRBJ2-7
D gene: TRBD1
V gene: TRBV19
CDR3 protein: CASSSPGQGASEQYF

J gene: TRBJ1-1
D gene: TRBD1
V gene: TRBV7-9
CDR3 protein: CASSAPPGQGTEAFF

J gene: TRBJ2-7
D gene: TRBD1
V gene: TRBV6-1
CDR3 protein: CASSAAGGFYEQYF

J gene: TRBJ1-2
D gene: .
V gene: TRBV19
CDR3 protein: CASSTLAQYGYTF

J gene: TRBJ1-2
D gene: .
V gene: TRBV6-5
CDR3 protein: CASRNAGVYGYTF

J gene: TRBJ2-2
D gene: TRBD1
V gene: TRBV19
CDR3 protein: CASSIGTDTGELFF

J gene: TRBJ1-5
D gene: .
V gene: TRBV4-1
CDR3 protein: CASSLAGGNQPQHF

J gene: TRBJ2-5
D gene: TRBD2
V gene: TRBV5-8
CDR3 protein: CASRGLAGLETQYF

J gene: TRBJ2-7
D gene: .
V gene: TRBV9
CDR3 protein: CASSVSVNSYEQYF

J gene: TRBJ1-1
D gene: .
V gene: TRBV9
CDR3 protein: CASSVEGDSVRGTEAFF

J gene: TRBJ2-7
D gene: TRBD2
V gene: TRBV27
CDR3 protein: CASSPGLAGSYEQYF

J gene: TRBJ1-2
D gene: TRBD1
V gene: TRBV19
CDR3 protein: CASSAQGADYGYTF

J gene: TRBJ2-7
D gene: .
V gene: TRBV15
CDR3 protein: CATSQPGRGLDYEQYF

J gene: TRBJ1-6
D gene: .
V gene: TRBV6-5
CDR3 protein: CASRSNRVGSPLHF

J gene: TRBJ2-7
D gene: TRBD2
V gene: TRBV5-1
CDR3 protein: CASSPIAGSSYEQYF

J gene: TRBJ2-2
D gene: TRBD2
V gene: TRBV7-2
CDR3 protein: CASSPGTSGGGELFF

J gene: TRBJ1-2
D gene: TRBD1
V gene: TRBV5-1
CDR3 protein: CASSDPGQGPYGYTF

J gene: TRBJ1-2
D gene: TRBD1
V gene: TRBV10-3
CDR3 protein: CAISEQGTVKDGYTF

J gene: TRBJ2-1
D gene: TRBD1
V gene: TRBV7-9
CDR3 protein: CASSLGQGATEQFF

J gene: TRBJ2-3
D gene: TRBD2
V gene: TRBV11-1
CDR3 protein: CASSSGLAGAAHTQYF

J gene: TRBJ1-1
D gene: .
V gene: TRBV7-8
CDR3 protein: CASSIGGGLGNTEAFF

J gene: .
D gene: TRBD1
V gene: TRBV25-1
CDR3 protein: CASSGNRGTGELFF

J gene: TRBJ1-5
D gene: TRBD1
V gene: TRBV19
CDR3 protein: CASATGTGGQPQHF

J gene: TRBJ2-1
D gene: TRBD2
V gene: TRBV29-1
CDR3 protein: CSVNSGGAEQFF

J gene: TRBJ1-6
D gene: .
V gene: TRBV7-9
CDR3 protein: CSSILSTGGASPLHF

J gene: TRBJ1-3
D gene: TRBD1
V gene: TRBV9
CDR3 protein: CASSVAPGQGGNTIYF

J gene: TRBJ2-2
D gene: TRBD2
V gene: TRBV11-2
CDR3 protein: CASSAAGGRLAGELFF

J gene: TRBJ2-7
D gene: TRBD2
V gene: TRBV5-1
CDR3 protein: CASNRGGQPDLYEQYF

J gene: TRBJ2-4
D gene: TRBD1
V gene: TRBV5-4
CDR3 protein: CASSLGGQGADAKNIQYF

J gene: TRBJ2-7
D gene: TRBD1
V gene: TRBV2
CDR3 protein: CASSETPGQHYEQYF

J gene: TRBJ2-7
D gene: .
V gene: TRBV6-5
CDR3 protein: CASSYSGGTSYEQYF

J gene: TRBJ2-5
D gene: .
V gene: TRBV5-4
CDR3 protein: CASSSVGQVQETQYF

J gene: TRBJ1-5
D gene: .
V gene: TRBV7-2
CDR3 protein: CASSLSGGNQPQHF

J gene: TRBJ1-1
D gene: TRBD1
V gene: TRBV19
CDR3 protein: CASRLRDRNTEAFF

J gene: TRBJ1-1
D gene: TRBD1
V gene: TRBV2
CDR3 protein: CATLQGAGGTEAFF

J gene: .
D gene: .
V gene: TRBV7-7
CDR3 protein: CASSLRAGGIYEQYF

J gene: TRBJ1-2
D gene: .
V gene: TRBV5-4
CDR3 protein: CASSLDSRHYGYTF

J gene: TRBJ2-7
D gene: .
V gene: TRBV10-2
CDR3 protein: CASSGQGVEQYF